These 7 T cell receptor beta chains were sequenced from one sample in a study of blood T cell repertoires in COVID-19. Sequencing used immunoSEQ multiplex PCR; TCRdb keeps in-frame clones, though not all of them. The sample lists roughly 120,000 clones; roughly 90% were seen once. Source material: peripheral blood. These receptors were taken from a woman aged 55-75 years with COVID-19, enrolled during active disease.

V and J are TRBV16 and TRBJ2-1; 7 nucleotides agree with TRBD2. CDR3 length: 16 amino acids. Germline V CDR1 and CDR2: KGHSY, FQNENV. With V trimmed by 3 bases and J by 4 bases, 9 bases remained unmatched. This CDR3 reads CASSQPGGGPYNEQFF. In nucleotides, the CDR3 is TGTGCCAGCAGCCAGCCCGGCGGGGGTCCATACAATGAGCAGTTCTTC.

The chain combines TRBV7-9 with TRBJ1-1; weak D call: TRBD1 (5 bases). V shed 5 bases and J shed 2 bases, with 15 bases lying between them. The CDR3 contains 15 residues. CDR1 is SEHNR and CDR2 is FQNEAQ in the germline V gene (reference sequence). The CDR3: CASSLLGGSNTEAFF. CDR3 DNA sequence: TGTGCCAGCAGCCTACTTGGGGGGTCCAACACTGAAGCTTTCTTT.

The CDR3 is CASSQDSEAFF. In DNA form, the CDR3 reads TGCGCCAGCAGCCAAGACAGTGAAGCTTTCTTT. The chain links TRBV4-1 to TRBJ1-1; no firm D call. The CDR3 has 11 residues. Trimming stripped 0 bases from V and 7 bases from J, with 3 bases between. The germline CDR1 and CDR2 sequences are MGHRA and YSYEKL.

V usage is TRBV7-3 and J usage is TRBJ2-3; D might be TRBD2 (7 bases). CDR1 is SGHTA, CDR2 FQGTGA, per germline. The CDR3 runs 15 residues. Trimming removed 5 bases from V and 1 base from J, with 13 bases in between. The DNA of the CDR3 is TGTGCCAGCAGCAACAGGGCGGGGGGCACAGATACGCAGTATTTT. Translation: CASSNRAGGTDTQYF.

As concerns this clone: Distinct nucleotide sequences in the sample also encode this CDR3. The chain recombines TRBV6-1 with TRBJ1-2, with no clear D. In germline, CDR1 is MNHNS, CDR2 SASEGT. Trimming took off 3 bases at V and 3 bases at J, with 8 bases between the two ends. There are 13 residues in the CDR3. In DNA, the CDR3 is TGTGCCAGCAGTGAGTTGGGCGACTATGGCTACACCTTC. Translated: CASSELGDYGYTF.

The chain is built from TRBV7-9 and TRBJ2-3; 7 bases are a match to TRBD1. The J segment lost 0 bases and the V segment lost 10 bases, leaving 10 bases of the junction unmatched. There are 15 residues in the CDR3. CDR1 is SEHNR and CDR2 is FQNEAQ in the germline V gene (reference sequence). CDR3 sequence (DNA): TGTGCCATTATGACACAGGGGTTTAGCACAGATACGCAGTATTTT. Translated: CAIMTQGFSTDTQYF.

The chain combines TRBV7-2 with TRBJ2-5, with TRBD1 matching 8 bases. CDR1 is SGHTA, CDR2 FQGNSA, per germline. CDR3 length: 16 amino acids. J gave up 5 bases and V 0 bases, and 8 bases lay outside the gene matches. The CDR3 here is CASSLAADRVGETQYF. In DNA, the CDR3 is TGTGCCAGCAGCTTAGCTGCGGACAGGGTAGGGGAGACCCAGTACTTC.